The 6 T cell receptor delta chains below were found in one sample sequenced in a study of Vδ1+ human thymocytes. General study points: Thymic TRG and TRD repertoires appeared highly polyclonal, with Gaussian CDR3 length distributions.

Their recognized antigens are unknown. The template was reverse-transcribed extracted RNA. The CDR3 regions were amplified by multiplex PCR from V-gene primers to a constant-region primer. TCRdb re-called clones from the multiplex PCR reads via CATT. This table has around 56,000 delta-chain clones, roughly 16% appearing once. The source material was Vdelta1+ gamma-delta thymocytes from the thymus. This sample's subset: FACS-sorted CD3+ TCRalphabeta- TCRVdelta1+ TCRVdelta2- thymocytes. These receptors all come from a girl in the first two years of life who had congenital heart surgery.

This chain uses TRDV1 with TRDJ1; TRDD3 agrees at 9 bases. The germline V gene has CDR1 TSWWSYY and CDR2 QGS. V gave up 3 bases and J gave up 4 bases; unmatched junction bases: 15. The CDR3 loop spans 18 amino acids. In DNA form, the CDR3 reads TGTGCTCTTGGGGATGGAACTGGGGGACCCCGTACAGACGATAAACTCATCTTT. Amino acids: CALGDGTGGPRTDDKLIF.

The V gene is TRDV1, the J gene TRDJ1, with D tentatively TRDD3 (6 bases). Trimming took 0 bases from V and 0 from J, leaving 26 bases between them. Germline CDR1 is TSWWSYY and CDR2 is QGS. This CDR3 spans 21 amino acids. The CDR3 reads CALGELEGLPRILGNTDKLIF. CDR3 nucleotides: TGTGCTCTTGGGGAACTTGAGGGGCTGCCACGCATACTGGGTAACACCGATAAACTCATCTTT.

J is TRDJ1 and V is TRDV1; maybe TRDD3 (5 bases). V was pared by 9 bases and J by 0 bases, with 20 bases between. The CDR3 contains 16 residues. CDR1 and CDR2 (germline): TSWWSYY, QGS. The CDR3 reads CALWCQEGTYTDKLIF. CDR3 nucleotides: TGTGCTCTCTGGTGCCAGGAGGGGACCTACACCGATAAACTCATCTTT.

The rearrangement joins TRDV1 to TRDJ1; TRDD3 matches 8 bases. This CDR3 is built from 20 residues. Germline lookup yields CDR1 TSWWSYY and CDR2 QGS. Germline trimming cut 5 bases from V and 0 bases from J; bases unmatched to any gene: 20. DNA of the CDR3: TGTGCTCTTGGGAACCTAATGCCAGGCCACTGGGGGGGATACACCGATAAACTCATCTTT. Translating gives CALGNLMPGHWGGYTDKLIF.

This clone turned up a few times. A junction end diverges from the germline sequence, so it may reflect a read error. The chain is built from TRDV1 and TRDJ1; possibly TRDD3 for D (6 bases). The V gene's germline CDR1 is TSWWSYY and CDR2 QGS. The CDR3 runs 16 residues. CDR3 protein: CAPGELNVGGTDKLIF. The CDR3 coding sequence is TGTGCTCCTGGGGAACTGAACGTAGGGGGAACCGATAAACTCATCTTT.

This clone was seen more than once but under ten times. J is TRDJ1 and V is TRDV1; perhaps TRDD3 as D (6 bases). The CDR3 runs 22 residues. Germline V gene lookup returns CDR1 TSWWSYY and CDR2 QGS. The V end was cut by 0 bases, the J end by 0 bases, with 29 bases between. The CDR3 spells CALGELDLMTGGPSKYTDKLIF. CDR3 sequence (DNA): TGTGCTCTTGGGGAACTCGATTTAATGACCGGGGGACCGTCTAAGTACACCGATAAACTCATCTTT.